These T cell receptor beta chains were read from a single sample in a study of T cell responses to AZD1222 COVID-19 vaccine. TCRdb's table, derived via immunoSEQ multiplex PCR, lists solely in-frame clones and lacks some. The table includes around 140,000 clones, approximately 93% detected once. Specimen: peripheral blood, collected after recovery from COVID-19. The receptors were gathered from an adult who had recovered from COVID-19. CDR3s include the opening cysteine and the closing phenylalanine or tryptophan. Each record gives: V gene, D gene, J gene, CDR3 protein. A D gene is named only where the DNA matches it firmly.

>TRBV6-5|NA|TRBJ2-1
CASTEDRKQFF
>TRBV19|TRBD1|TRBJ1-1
CASSTHRGQNTEAFF
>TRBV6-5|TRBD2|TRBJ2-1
CASSYVTSGRGEQFF
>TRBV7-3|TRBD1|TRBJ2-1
CASSLIGGTGVINEQFF
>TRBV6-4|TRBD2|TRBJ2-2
CASSDTSGNTGELFF
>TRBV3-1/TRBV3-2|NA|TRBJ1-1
CASSQAGRAIEAFF
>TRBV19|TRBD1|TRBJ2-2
CASSSHRGTGELFF
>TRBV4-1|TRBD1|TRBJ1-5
CASSRTDRGTEQPQHF
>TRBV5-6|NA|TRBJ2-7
CASSHEGVTYEQYF
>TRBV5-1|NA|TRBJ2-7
CASSLDGSYEQYF
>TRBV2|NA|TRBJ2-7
CASGSNYEQYF
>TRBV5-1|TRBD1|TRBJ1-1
CASSLNRQGGTEAFF
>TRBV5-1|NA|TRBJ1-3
CASSEGGNKAGNTIYF
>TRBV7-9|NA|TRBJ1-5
CASSFSRGLNQPQHF
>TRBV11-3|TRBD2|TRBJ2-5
CASSHRLAGESETQYF
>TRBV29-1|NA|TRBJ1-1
CSVVGQMNTEAFF
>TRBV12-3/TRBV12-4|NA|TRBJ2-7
CASSLGYEQYF
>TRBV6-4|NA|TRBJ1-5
CASSEGIDQPQHF
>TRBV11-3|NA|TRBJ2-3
CASSTRGPSADTQYF
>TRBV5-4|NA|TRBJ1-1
CASSVRRNTEAFF
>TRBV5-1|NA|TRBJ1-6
CASSLMWADYNSPLHF
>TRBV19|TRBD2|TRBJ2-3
CASSIRSLAGALISDTQYF
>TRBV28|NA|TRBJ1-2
CASSLSGGYGYTF